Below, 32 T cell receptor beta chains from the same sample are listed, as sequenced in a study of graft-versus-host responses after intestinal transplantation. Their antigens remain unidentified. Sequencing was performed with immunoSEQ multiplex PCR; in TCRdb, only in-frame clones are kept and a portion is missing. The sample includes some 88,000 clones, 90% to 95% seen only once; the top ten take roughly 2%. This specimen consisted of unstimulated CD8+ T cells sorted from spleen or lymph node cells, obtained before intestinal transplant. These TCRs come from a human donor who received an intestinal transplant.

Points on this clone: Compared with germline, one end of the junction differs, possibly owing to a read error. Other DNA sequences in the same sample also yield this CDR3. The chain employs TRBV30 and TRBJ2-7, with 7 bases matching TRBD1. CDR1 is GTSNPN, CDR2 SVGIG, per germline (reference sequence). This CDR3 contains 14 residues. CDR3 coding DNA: TGTGCCTGGAGACGGGACAGCAGCTCCTACGAGCAGTACTTT. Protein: CAWRRDSSSYEQYF.

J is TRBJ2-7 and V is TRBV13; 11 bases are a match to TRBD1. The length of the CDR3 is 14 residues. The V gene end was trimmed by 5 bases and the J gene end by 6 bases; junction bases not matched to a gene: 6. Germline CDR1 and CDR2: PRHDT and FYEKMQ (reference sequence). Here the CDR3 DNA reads TGTGCCAGCAGCACGGGACAGGGGGTGGGCGAGCAGTACTTC. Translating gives CASSTGQGVGEQYF.

CDR3 nucleotides: TGCAGCGTTGAGGTCCAGAATGGCTACACCTTC. It encodes CSVEVQNGYTF. The chain is built from TRBV29-1 and TRBJ1-2, with D unclear. Trimming took 3 bases from V and 6 from J, leaving 8 bases between them. Germline V gene sequence: CDR1 SQVTM, CDR2 ANQGSEA. The CDR3 has 11 residues.

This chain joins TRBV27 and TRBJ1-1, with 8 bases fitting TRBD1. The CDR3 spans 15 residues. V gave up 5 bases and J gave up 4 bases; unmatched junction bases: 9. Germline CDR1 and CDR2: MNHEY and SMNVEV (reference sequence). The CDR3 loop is CASSTFGQGATEAFF. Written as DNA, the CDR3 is TGTGCCAGCAGTACATTTGGACAGGGCGCCACTGAAGCTTTCTTT.

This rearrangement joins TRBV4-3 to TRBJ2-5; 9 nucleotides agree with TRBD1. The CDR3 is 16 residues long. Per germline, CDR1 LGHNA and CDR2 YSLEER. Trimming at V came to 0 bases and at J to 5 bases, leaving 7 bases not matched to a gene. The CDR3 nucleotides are TGCGCCAGCAGCCAAGATCACGGACAGGGGAAGGAGACCCAGTACTTC. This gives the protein CASSQDHGQGKETQYF.

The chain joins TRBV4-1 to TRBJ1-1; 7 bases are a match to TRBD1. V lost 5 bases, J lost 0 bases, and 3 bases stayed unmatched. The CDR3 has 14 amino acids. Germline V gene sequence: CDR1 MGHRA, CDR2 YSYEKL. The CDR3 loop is CASSYDRVNTEAFF. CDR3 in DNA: TGCGCCAGCAGCTACGACAGGGTGAACACTGAAGCTTTCTTT.

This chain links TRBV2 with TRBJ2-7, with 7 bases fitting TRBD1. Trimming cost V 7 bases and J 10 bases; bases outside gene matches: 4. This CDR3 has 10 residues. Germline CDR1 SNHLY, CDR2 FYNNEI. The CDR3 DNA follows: TGTGCCAGCATAGGGGGCGAACAGTACTTC. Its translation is CASIGGEQYF.

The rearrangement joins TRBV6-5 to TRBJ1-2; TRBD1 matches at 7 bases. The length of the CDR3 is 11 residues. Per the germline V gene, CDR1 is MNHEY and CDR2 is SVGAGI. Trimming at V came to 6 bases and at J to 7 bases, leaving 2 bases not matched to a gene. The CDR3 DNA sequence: TGTGCCAGCAGAACAGGGGCTGGCTACACCTTC. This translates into CASRTGAGYTF.

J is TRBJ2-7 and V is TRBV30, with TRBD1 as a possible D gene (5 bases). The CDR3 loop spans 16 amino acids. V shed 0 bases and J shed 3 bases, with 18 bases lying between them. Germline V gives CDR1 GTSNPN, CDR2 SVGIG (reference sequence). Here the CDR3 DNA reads TGTGCCTGGAGTGTCCCTCGTGTAGGGGTAGACTACGAGCAGTACTTC. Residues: CAWSVPRVGVDYEQYF.

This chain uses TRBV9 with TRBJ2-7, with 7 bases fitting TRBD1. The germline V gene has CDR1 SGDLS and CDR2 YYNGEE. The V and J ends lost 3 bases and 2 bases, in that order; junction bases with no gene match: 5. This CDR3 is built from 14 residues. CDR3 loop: CASSGGQSPYEQYF. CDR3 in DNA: TGTGCCAGCAGCGGGGGACAGAGTCCCTACGAGCAGTACTTC.

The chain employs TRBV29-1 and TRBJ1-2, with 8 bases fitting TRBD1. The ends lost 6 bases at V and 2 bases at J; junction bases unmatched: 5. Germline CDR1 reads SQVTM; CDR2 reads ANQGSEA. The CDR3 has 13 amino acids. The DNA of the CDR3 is TGCAGCGTACCGGGACAGGAAAACTATGGCTACACCTTC. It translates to CSVPGQENYGYTF. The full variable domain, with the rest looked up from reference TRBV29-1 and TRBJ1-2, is SAVISQKPSRDICQRGTSLTIQCQVDSQVTMMFWYRQQPGQSLTLIATANQGSEATYESGFVIDKFPISRPNLTFSTLTVSNMSPEDSSIYLCSVPGQENYGYTFGSGTRLTVV.

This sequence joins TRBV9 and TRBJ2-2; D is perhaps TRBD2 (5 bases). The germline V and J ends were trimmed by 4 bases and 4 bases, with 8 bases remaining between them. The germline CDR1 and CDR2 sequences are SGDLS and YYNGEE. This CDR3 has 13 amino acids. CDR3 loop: CASSPAGTGELFF. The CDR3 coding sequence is TGTGCCAGCAGCCCTGCGGGCACCGGGGAGCTGTTTTTT.

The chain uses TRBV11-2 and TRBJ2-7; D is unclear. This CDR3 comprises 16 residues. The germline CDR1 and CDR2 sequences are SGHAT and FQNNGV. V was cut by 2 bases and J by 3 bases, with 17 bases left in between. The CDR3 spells CASSLPTGQSFYEQYF. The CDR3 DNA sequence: TGTGCCAGCAGCTTACCGACGGGTCAATCCTTCTACGAGCAGTACTTC.

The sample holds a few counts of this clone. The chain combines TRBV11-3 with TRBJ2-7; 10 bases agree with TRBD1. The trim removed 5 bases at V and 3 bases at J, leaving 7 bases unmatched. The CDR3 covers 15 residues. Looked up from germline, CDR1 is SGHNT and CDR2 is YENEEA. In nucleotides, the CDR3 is TGTGCCAGCAGCCCGAGGTGGGACAGGGGCTACGAGCAGTACTTC. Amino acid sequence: CASSPRWDRGYEQYF.

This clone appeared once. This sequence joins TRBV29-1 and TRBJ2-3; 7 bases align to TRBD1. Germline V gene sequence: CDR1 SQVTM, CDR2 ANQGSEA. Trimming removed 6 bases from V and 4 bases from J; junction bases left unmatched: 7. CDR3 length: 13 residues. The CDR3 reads CSVRDSWADTQYF. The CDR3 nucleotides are TGCAGCGTCCGGGACAGTTGGGCAGATACGCAGTATTTT.

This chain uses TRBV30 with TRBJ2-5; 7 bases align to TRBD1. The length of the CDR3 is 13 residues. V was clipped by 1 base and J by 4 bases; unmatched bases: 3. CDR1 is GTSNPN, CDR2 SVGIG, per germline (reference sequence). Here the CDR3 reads CAWSERGRETQYF. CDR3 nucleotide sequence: TGTGCCTGGAGTGAGAGGGGGCGAGAGACCCAGTACTTC.

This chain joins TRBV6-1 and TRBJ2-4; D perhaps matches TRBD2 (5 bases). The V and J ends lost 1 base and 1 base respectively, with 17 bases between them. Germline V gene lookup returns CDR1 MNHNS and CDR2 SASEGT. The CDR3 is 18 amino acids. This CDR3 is CASSEERTSKRAKNIQYF. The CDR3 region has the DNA TGTGCCAGCAGTGAAGAGAGGACTTCAAAGAGGGCCAAAAACATTCAGTACTTC.

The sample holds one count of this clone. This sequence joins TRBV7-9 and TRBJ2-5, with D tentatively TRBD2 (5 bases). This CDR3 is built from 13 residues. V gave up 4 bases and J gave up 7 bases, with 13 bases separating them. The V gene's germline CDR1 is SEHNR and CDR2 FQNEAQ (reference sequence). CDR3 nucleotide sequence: TGTGCCAGCAGCTCGGGATCGAGCGGGACCCAGTACTTC. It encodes CASSSGSSGTQYF.

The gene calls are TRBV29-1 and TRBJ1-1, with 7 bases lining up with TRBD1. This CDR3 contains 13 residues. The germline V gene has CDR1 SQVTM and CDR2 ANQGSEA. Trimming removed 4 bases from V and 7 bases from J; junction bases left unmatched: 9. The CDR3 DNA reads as TGCAGCGTTGCTAAGACAGGGCGGGGTGAAGCTTTCTTT. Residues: CSVAKTGRGEAFF.

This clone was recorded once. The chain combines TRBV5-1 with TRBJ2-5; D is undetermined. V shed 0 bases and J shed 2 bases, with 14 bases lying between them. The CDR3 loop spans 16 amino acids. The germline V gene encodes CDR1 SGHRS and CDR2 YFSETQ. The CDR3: CASSLALGVAQETQYF. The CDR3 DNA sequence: TGCGCCAGCAGCTTGGCCCTCGGCGTAGCACAAGAGACCCAGTACTTC.

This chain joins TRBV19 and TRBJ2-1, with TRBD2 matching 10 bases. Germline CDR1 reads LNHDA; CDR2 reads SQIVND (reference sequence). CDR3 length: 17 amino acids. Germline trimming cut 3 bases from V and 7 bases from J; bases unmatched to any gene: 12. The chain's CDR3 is CASSIYSGGAYGNEQFF. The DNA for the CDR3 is TGTGCCAGTAGTATTTACAGCGGGGGGGCCTATGGTAATGAGCAGTTCTTC.

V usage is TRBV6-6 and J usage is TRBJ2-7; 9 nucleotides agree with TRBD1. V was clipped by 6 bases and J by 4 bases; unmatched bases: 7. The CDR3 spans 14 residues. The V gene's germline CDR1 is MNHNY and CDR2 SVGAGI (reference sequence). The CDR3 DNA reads TGTGCCAGCAGGGGCCAACAGGGGGCTTACGAGCAGTACTTC. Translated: CASRGQQGAYEQYF.

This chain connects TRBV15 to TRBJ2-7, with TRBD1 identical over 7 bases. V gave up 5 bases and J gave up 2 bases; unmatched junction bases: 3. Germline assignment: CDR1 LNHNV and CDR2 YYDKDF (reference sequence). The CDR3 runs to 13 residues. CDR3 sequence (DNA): TGTGCCACCAGCCCGACAGGGCCCTACGAGCAGTACTTC. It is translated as CATSPTGPYEQYF.

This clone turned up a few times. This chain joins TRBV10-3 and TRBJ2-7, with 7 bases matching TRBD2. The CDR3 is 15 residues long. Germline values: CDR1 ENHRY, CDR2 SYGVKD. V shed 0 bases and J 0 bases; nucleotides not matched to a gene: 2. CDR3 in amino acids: CAISESERDSYEQYF. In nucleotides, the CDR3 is TGTGCCATCAGTGAGTCCGAGCGGGACTCCTACGAGCAGTACTTC.

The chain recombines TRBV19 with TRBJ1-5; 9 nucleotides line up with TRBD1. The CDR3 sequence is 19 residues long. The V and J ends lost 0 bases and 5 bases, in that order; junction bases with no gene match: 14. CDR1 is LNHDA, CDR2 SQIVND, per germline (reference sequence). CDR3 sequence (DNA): TGTGCCAGTAGTATAGATCCTAGGACAGGGGATGAAGAATATCAGCCCCAGCATTTT. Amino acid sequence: CASSIDPRTGDEEYQPQHF. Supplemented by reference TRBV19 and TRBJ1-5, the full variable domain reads DGGITQSPKYLFRKEGQNVTLSCEQNLNHDAMYWYRQDPGQGLRLIYYSQIVNDFQKGDIAEGYSVSREKKESFPLTVTSAQKNPTAFYLCASSIDPRTGDEEYQPQHFGDGTRLSIL.

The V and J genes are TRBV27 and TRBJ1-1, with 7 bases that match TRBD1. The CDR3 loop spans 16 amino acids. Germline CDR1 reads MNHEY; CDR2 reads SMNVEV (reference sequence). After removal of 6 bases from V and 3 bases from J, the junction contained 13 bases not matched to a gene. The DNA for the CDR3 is TGTGCCAGCAGCTCGGGACAGAGACCCGCAGACACTGAAGCTTTCTTT. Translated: CASSSGQRPADTEAFF.

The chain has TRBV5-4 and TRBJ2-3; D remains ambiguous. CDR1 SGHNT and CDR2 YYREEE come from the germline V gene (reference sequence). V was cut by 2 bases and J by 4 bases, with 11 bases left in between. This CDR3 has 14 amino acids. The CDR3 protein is CASSFSGFPDTQYF. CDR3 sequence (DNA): TGTGCCAGCAGCTTTTCCGGGTTCCCAGATACGCAGTATTTT.

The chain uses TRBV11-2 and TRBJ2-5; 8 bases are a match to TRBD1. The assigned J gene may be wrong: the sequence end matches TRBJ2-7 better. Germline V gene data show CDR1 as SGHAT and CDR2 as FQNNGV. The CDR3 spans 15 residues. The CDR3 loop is CASRAGQGSTYEQYF. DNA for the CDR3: TGTGCCAGCAGGGCCGGACAGGGCTCGACCTACGAGCAGTACTTC.

This CDR3 is CASSYRAGEKLFF. CDR3 DNA sequence: TGTGCCAGTAGTTACAGGGCGGGCGAAAAACTGTTTTTT. The V and J genes are TRBV19 and TRBJ1-4, with D maybe TRBD1 (6 bases). This CDR3 is built from 13 residues. Germline V gene sequence: CDR1 LNHDA, CDR2 SQIVND (reference sequence). The V end was cut by 5 bases, the J end by 8 bases, with 12 bases between.

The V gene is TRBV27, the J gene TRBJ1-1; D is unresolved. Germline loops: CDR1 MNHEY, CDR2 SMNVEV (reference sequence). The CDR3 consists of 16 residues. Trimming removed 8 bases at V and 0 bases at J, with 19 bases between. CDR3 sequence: CASLNNFNEMNTEAFF. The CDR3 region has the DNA TGTGCCAGCCTCAACAATTTTAATGAAATGAACACTGAAGCTTTCTTT.

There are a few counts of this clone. The CDR3: CAIRGTSGDYEQYF. The CDR3 DNA reads as TGTGCCATCAGGGGGACTAGCGGGGACTACGAGCAGTACTTC. The genes are TRBV10-3 and TRBJ2-7, with 13 bases that match TRBD2. Germline V gene data show CDR1 as ENHRY and CDR2 as SYGVKD. The V gene end was trimmed by 6 bases and the J gene end by 3 bases; junction bases not matched to a gene: 2. CDR3 size: 14 residues.

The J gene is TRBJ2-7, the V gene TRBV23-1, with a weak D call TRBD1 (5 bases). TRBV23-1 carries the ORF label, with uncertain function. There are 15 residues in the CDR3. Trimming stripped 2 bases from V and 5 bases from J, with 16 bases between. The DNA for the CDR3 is TGCGCCAGCAGTCAAGGGGTCTGGCAGGGCGACGAGCAGTACTTC. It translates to CASSQGVWQGDEQYF.